This TCR beta chain was found in a study of cytomegalovirus exposure and HLA in healthy donors (dated by TCRdb to about 2017). Study-wide context: The 666 repertoires of the first cohort and the 120 validation repertoires were produced on the same platform, according to a later analysis. The study was designed to test whether signatures of past pathogen exposure could be identified by cataloging public T cell receptors. Besides the first cohort of around 670 subjects, a separate validation cohort made up of roughly 120 different subjects was used. High-throughput TCR immunosequencing, statistical association of individual TCRs with disease status, and machine learning were combined to predict cytomegalovirus infection status. Findings and caveats that apply to the study as a whole: In the study, roughly 160 TCR beta chains were listed as associated with cytomegalovirus. In a later analysis, TCRs clustered in the first cohort were found to also tend to co-occur in the 120 or so validation repertoires, with approximately 95% of cluster scores above 0. A later analysis had no HLA typing for the validation cohort, so co-occurrence there was scored across all 130 or so repertoires. The authors suggested that the approach could potentially be generalized to other disease states and immunological phenotypes. In both the original and validation cohorts, the classifier was reported to diagnose cytomegalovirus status with high specificity and sensitivity. Three of the identified cytomegalovirus-associated TCR beta chains were confirmed in vitro to be specific for cytomegalovirus antigens. Most TCR sequences were seen in very few donors, while some public TCRs were found in many individuals.

The CDR3 contains 13 residues, cysteine and phenylalanine counted. CDR3 DNA only is kept here, 39 bases in frame from base 1. Trimming at the junction amounts to 1 base on V and 1 base on J, and the germline ends lie 6 bases apart. In the germline V gene (reference sequence), CDR1 corresponds to SGHKS and CDR2 to YYEKEE. Regarding this clone: The antigen it binds to is not known. It has no much larger one-base neighbor in the sample; base qualities were not kept.

The donors belonged to the validation cohort of around 120 subjects, which was separate from the roughly 700-subject first cohort. Library construction relied on the immunoSEQ multiplex PCR assay. The published analysis was carried out like this. A statistical classification framework was developed to diagnose cytomegalovirus status using the catalog of TCR beta chain sequences. Entries here come from immuneACCESS through TCRdb and include only in-frame sequences with V and J called. Some clones fail to appear in such tables; in the studies checked, an unresolved V gene covers under half of the shortfall, and the cause of the remainder is unknown. The D gene and trimming were derived from the DNA, and the V and J assignments and clone size from that table. In this sample the table shows a few hundred thousand clones, 86% of which occur a single time. The ten largest make up 0.65% to 0.95% of the sample.

The chain employs TRBV5-5 and TRBJ2-7, with TRBD1 tentatively as D gene (6 bases match). This TCR was sampled from a woman between 18 and 30 years old in good health and CMV-seronegative. The sequencing input was PBMCs. The CDR3 sequence is CASSLTGSYEQYF. DNA sequence: TGTGCCAGCAGCTTGACAGGGTCCTACGAGCAGTACTTC.